This passage covers 25 T cell receptor beta chains from one sample sequenced in a study of cytomegalovirus exposure and HLA in healthy donors. A multiplex PCR was run with 60 Vbeta primers and 13 Jbeta primers. Some clones are missing from TCRdb's copy, which holds only in-frame ones; the method was immunoSEQ multiplex PCR. The sample shows about 160,000 clones, about 71% of them seen only once. The material sequenced was PBMCs. The receptors come from a woman aged 40 to 49 in good health and CMV-seropositive.

The rearrangement uses TRBV19 and TRBJ1-5, with D tentatively TRBD1 (6 bases). This CDR3 has 14 amino acids. CDR1 LNHDA and CDR2 SQIVND come from the germline V gene (reference sequence). Deletions cut 5 bases from V and 3 bases from J, with 11 bases between. The CDR3 region is CASSWGTSNQPQHF. The CDR3 DNA is TGTGCCAGTAGTTGGGGGACATCCAATCAGCCCCAGCATTTT. Variable domain in full (rest from reference TRBV19 and TRBJ1-5): DGGITQSPKYLFRKEGQNVTLSCEQNLNHDAMYWYRQDPGQGLRLIYYSQIVNDFQKGDIAEGYSVSREKKESFPLTVTSAQKNPTAFYLCASSWGTSNQPQHFGDGTRLSIL.

J is TRBJ1-1 and V is TRBV5-1; a possible D gene is TRBD1 (5 bases). This CDR3 region has 15 residues. Germline CDR1 SGHRS, CDR2 YFSETQ. Trimming cost V 0 bases and J 0 bases, with 9 bases left between them. CDR3 in DNA: TGCGCCAGCAGCTTGGGTGGGGGGTTGAACACTGAAGCTTTCTTT. Its protein is CASSLGGGLNTEAFF.

The chain uses TRBV28 and TRBJ2-2; TRBD1 might be the D (6 bases). The CDR3 sequence is 13 residues long. CDR1 and CDR2 from the germline V gene are MDHEN and SYDVKM. Trimming pared 8 bases from V and 7 bases from J, leaving 14 bases between. Here the CDR3 DNA reads TGTGCCAGCTCTACTACAGGGATCGGGGAGCTGTTTTTT. Amino acid sequence: CASSTTGIGELFF. Variable domain in full (rest from reference TRBV28 and TRBJ2-2): DVKVTQSSRYLVKRTGEKVFLECVQDMDHENMFWYRQDPGLGLRLIYFSYDVKMKEKGDIPEGYSVSREKKERFSLILESASTNQTSMYLCASSTTGIGELFFGEGSRLTVL.

Only one count was recorded for this clone. The chain joins TRBV7-9 to TRBJ2-7; 9 nucleotides align to TRBD1. The CDR3 loop spans 14 amino acids. V shed 2 bases and J 6 bases; nucleotides not matched to a gene: 5. Germline assignment: CDR1 SEHNR and CDR2 FQNEAQ (reference sequence). The CDR3 DNA reads TGTGCCAGCAGCTTAAACCGGGACAGGGTCGAGCAGTACTTC. It translates to CASSLNRDRVEQYF.

J is TRBJ2-7 and V is TRBV5-6; a possible D gene is TRBD2 (6 bases). Trimming shortened V by 3 bases and J by 4 bases, and 8 bases separated the two germline ends. The germline V gene encodes CDR1 SGHDT and CDR2 YYEEEE. The CDR3 is 12 residues long. The CDR3 coding sequence is TGTGCCAGCAGCTGGGGGGATTACGAGCAGTACTTC. Translation: CASSWGDYEQYF.

The genes are TRBV4-3 and TRBJ2-1, with D perhaps TRBD1 (5 bases). The CDR3 consists of 15 residues. Trimming stripped 4 bases from V and 7 bases from J, with 17 bases between. The germline V gene encodes CDR1 LGHNA and CDR2 YSLEER. This chain's CDR3 is CASSRTRAFVNEQFF. The DNA of the CDR3 is TGCGCCAGCAGCCGCACCAGGGCTTTTGTAAATGAGCAGTTCTTC.

This clone has just a few counts. The J gene is TRBJ2-1, the V gene TRBV7-2; TRBD1 is a possible D gene (5 bases). Deletions cut 2 bases from V and 0 bases from J, with 8 bases between. The CDR3 contains 15 residues. The germline CDR1 and CDR2 sequences are SGHTA and FQGNSA. In DNA form, the CDR3 reads TGTGCCAGCAGCTTATCTAGGGGCTCCTACAATGAGCAGTTCTTC. This encodes CASSLSRGSYNEQFF.

This chain links TRBV29-1 with TRBJ2-6; 13 positions match TRBD2. The CDR3 spans 19 residues. Germline V gene sequence: CDR1 SQVTM, CDR2 ANQGSEA. With 4 bases clipped from V and 0 bases from J, the junction kept 9 bases outside the gene matches. CDR3 coding DNA: TGCAGCGTTGCTGGAACCGGGACTAGCGGGGTCTCTGGGGCCAACGTCCTGACTTTC. It yields the protein CSVAGTGTSGVSGANVLTF.

This clone occurred a few times. The genes are TRBV6-5 and TRBJ2-7, with D possibly being TRBD2 (6 bases). This CDR3 has 14 residues. CDR1 MNHEY and CDR2 SVGAGI come from the germline V gene. V shed 7 bases and J shed 6 bases, with 19 bases lying between them. CDR3 nucleotide sequence: TGTGCCAGCAATTTCCTAGCGAGGCCTGCCGAGCAGTACTTC. This sequence encodes CASNFLARPAEQYF.

The chain couples TRBV18 to TRBJ2-7, with TRBD2 identical over 11 bases. The CDR3 spans 15 residues. The V segment lost 5 bases and the J segment 5 bases; nucleotides outside the gene matches: 8. CDR1 and CDR2 from the germline V gene are KGHSH and LQKENI. CDR3 region: CASSITSGGFDEQYF. The CDR3, as DNA: TGTGCCAGCTCAATTACTAGCGGGGGTTTCGACGAGCAGTACTTC. Drawing the rest from reference TRBV18 and TRBJ2-7, the complete variable domain is NAGVMQNPRHLVRRRGQEARLRCSPMKGHSHVYWYRQLPEEGLKFMVYLQKENIIDESGMPKERFSAEFPKEGPSILRIQQVVRGDSAAYFCASSITSGGFDEQYFGPGTRLTVT.

As concerns this clone: One junction end does not reproduce the germline sequence, and a read error may be involved. The V call is TRBV6-5, the J call TRBJ1-2; 10 bases match TRBD1. Germline V gene sequence: CDR1 MNHEY, CDR2 SVGAGI. The CDR3 is made up of 15 amino acids. The CDR3 loop reads CATRIDRGPNYGYPF. The CDR3 coding sequence is TGTGCCACCCGAATTGACAGGGGGCCTAACTATGGCTACCCCTTC.

J is TRBJ2-5 and V is TRBV4-3; D is perhaps TRBD2 (5 bases). V was clipped by 1 base and J by 2 bases, with 14 bases between them. This CDR3 spans 16 amino acids. Germline CDR1 reads LGHNA; CDR2 reads YSLEER. The CDR3, as DNA: TGCGCCAGCAGCCAAGGTTTCGGACTGGCACAAGAGACCCAGTACTTC. This translates into CASSQGFGLAQETQYF.

This clone was found a few times. CDR3 sequence: CASSSGEGTEAFF. Here the CDR3 DNA reads TGTGCCAGCTCATCCGGGGAGGGGACTGAAGCTTTCTTT. The V and J genes are TRBV18 and TRBJ1-1; the D gene is possibly TRBD1 (5 bases). Trimming removed 5 bases from V and 5 bases from J, with 12 bases in between. The CDR3 is 13 residues long. Germline CDR1 is KGHSH and CDR2 is LQKENI. The full variable domain, completed using reference TRBV18 and TRBJ1-1, is NAGVMQNPRHLVRRRGQEARLRCSPMKGHSHVYWYRQLPEEGLKFMVYLQKENIIDESGMPKERFSAEFPKEGPSILRIQQVVRGDSAAYFCASSSGEGTEAFFGQGTRLTVV.

In this sample, this clone turned up a few times. The chain recombines TRBV7-9 with TRBJ2-3; D is unclear. The CDR3 runs to 14 residues. From germline, CDR1 is SEHNR and CDR2 FQNEAQ (reference sequence). V lost 1 base, J lost 2 bases, and 7 bases lay in between. CDR3 DNA sequence: TGTGCCAGCAGCTTAGAAAGCCCCACAGATACGCAGTATTTT. This encodes CASSLESPTDTQYF.

A word on this clone: Germline is not matched at one junction end, which may reflect a read error. The chain links TRBV12-5 to TRBJ1-2; D not resolved. The CDR3 has 15 residues. The germline V gene encodes CDR1 LGHNT and CDR2 FRNRAP. The CDR3 is CASGLVRGAIDGYPF. In nucleotides, the CDR3 is TGTGCTAGTGGTTTGGTACGGGGTGCTATAGATGGCTACCCCTTC.

This clone was counted between two and nine times. J is TRBJ1-3 and V is TRBV5-4; D is unresolved. The CDR3 is 16 amino acids. Trimming shortened V by 0 bases and J by 0 bases, and 10 bases separated the two germline ends. CDR1 and CDR2 (germline): SGHNT, YYREEE (reference sequence). The CDR3 sequence: CASSLGGLPSGNTIYF. CDR3 nucleotides: TGTGCCAGCAGCTTGGGTGGGCTCCCCTCTGGAAACACCATATATTTT.

The chain combines TRBV19 with TRBJ1-2; 7 bases line up with TRBD1. CDR3 length equals 15 residues. The germline V gene has CDR1 LNHDA and CDR2 SQIVND (reference sequence). V shed 5 bases and J 2 bases; nucleotides not matched to a gene: 8. In DNA form, the CDR3 reads TGTGCCAGTAGTGCGTGGGGACAGCTCAACTATGGCTACACCTTC. Translated, it gives CASSAWGQLNYGYTF.

V usage is TRBV2 and J usage is TRBJ2-1; 10 bases align to TRBD2. The CDR3 is made up of 16 amino acids. The junction had 17 bases not matched to a gene; V was cut back by 6 bases and J by 12 bases. Germline V gene sequence: CDR1 SNHLY, CDR2 FYNNEI. The CDR3: CASSRTGLAEGRGQFF. The CDR3 nucleotides are TGTGCCAGCAGCCGGACCGGACTAGCGGAGGGGCGGGGGCAGTTCTTC. Together with reference TRBV2 and TRBJ2-1, the CDR3 gives the full variable domain: EPEVTQTPSHQVTQMGQEVILRCVPISNHLYFYWYRQILGQKVEFLVSFYNNEISEKSEIFDDQFSVERPDGSNFTLKIRSTKLEDSAMYFCASSRTGLAEGRGQFFGPGTRLTVL.

V gene TRBV6-6 combines with J gene TRBJ2-3; 10 bases fit TRBD1. Germline CDR1 and CDR2: MNHNY and SVGAGI (reference sequence). The CDR3 is 15 residues long. J was trimmed by 3 bases and V by 4 bases; bases with no gene match: 4. The CDR3 bases are TGTGCCAGCAGTTTCGACAGGGGGCGAACAGATACGCAGTATTTT. Translated, it gives CASSFDRGRTDTQYF.

The sample holds a few counts of this clone. V and J are TRBV10-3 and TRBJ2-2, with D possibly being TRBD2 (5 bases). Germline V gives CDR1 ENHRY, CDR2 SYGVKD. V lost 4 bases, J lost 5 bases, and 11 bases lay in between. CDR3 length equals 14 residues. DNA for the CDR3: TGTGCCATCAGTGCAGATCCGGGAACCGGGGAGCTGTTTTTT. The encoded protein is CAISADPGTGELFF.

A few counts support this clone. The chain carries TRBV7-9 and TRBJ1-2, with TRBD1 matching 11 bases. V was pared by 5 bases and J by 7 bases, with 9 bases of the junction left unmatched. Germline-derived CDR1 and CDR2 are SEHNR and FQNEAQ (reference sequence). The CDR3 runs 15 residues. As DNA, the CDR3 is TGTGCCAGCAGCCCCGGACAGGGGGCGATCGGTGGCTACACCTTC. It is translated as CASSPGQGAIGGYTF.

The V call is TRBV14, the J call TRBJ2-1, with 7 positions matching TRBD2. CDR1 and CDR2 from the germline V gene are SGHDN and FVKESK. The CDR3 runs 15 residues. V lost 1 base, J lost 0 bases, and 0 bases stayed unmatched. Here the CDR3 reads CASSQGLASYNEQFF. CDR3 sequence (DNA): TGTGCCAGCAGCCAAGGACTAGCCTCCTACAATGAGCAGTTCTTC.

The rearrangement links TRBV27 to TRBJ1-4; D gene unclear. Germline loops: CDR1 MNHEY, CDR2 SMNVEV (reference sequence). The CDR3 contains 14 residues. V was cut by 6 bases and J by 7 bases, with 15 bases left in between. DNA for the CDR3: TGTGCCAGCAGCTCCAGAGAAGGCGGTGAAAAACTGTTTTTT. Its protein product is CASSSREGGEKLFF.

V is TRBV9 and J is TRBJ2-3; D is possibly TRBD1 (5 bases). Germline V gene lookup returns CDR1 SGDLS and CDR2 YYNGEE. The CDR3 sequence is 13 residues long. Trimming pared 4 bases from V and 3 bases from J, leaving 9 bases between. The CDR3 protein is CASSFRQTDTQYF. CDR3 DNA sequence: TGTGCCAGCAGCTTCAGACAGACAGATACGCAGTATTTT.

The chain links TRBV10-3 to TRBJ1-1, with 12 bases fitting TRBD1. Germline CDR1 and CDR2: ENHRY and SYGVKD. The junction had 10 bases not matched to a gene; V was cut back by 7 bases and J by 7 bases. CDR3 size: 15 residues. The CDR3: CAITPGQGARGEAFF. The CDR3 DNA follows: TGTGCCATCACACCGGGACAGGGGGCGCGGGGTGAAGCTTTCTTT.